What follows are 14 T cell receptor beta chains derived from one specimen sequenced in a study of T cell repertoires in cytomegalovirus infection. Each CDR3 protein gets one entry after TCRdb re-called the reads with MiXCR. The sample consists of 600,000 to 800,000 distinct CDR3 sequences, 20% to 25% of them appearing once. The sample consisted of CD8+ T cells from PBMCs. Receptor source: a human donor in good health (CMV status not recorded). Some clones in this sample may be carry-over from other donors' samples.

The J gene is TRBJ2-3, the V gene TRBV20-1, with TRBD2 as a possible D gene (6 bases). The germline CDR1 and CDR2 sequences are DFQATT and SNEGSKA (reference sequence). The CDR3 length is 13 residues. Trimming stripped 7 bases from V and 1 base from J, with 12 bases between. CDR3 region: CSVRKRGTDTQYF. CDR3 coding DNA: TGCAGTGTGAGGAAGCGGGGCACAGATACGCAGTATTTT.

In the case of this clonotype: A much larger clone differs by one base, so this may be a read error. The chain joins TRBV7-9 to TRBJ2-3, with D perhaps TRBD1 (7 bases). The ends were cut back, 5 bases at V and 6 bases at J, with 15 bases in the middle. The germline gives CDR1 SEHNR, CDR2 FQNEAQ (reference sequence). The CDR3 spans 14 residues. DNA for the CDR3: TGTGCCAGCAGCCCCAGGGGGGCCGTCGATACGCAGTATTTT. Protein sequence: CASSPRGAVDTQYF.

There are many counts of this clonotype. The V call is TRBV7-9, the J call TRBJ1-4; D is ambiguous. This CDR3 comprises 15 residues. Germline V CDR1 and CDR2: SEHNR, FQNEAQ (reference sequence). The germline V and J ends were trimmed by 4 bases and 3 bases, with 12 bases remaining between them. The CDR3 nucleotides are TGTGCCAGCAGCTCAGCGACGGACCCTAATGAAAAACTGTTTTTT. Protein sequence: CASSSATDPNEKLFF.

There are a few counts of this clonotype. V gene TRBV7-9 combines with J gene TRBJ2-2, with D uncertain. CDR1 and CDR2 from the germline V gene are SEHNR and FQNEAQ (reference sequence). V was shortened by 5 bases and J by 0 bases, with 13 bases between the two germline ends. The CDR3 is made up of 16 amino acids. The CDR3 spells CASSPRRVTNTGELFF. The CDR3 coding sequence is TGTGCCAGCAGCCCTCGAAGGGTAACGAACACCGGGGAGCTGTTTTTT.

This rearrangement joins TRBV7-4 to TRBJ1-1, with D hard to call. The CDR3 is 11 residues long. Germline values: CDR1 SGHVT, CDR2 SQSDAQ. Trimming took 10 bases from V and 0 from J, leaving 6 bases between them. CDR3 coding DNA: TGTGCCACCCTGCTGAACACTGAAGCTTTCTTT. Translation: CATLLNTEAFF.

This clonotype showed up just once. V gene TRBV29-1 combines with J gene TRBJ1-2; the D is unclear. CDR3 length: 11 residues. CDR1 SQVTM and CDR2 ANQGSEA come from the germline V gene. V dropped 7 bases and J dropped 6 bases, with 12 bases sitting between them. The CDR3 DNA reads as TGCAGCGATGCAGAGAGGCATGGCTACACCTTC. Translating gives CSDAERHGYTF.

This clonotype appeared many times. Here the CDR3 reads CATGQGMGNTEAFF. Here the CDR3 DNA reads TGTGCCACCGGTCAGGGAATGGGGAACACTGAAGCTTTCTTT. The chain combines TRBV28 with TRBJ1-1; D is perhaps TRBD1 (5 bases). CDR3 length: 14 residues. Germline V CDR1 and CDR2: MDHEN, SYDVKM. The germline V and J ends were trimmed by 10 bases and 1 base, with 16 bases remaining between them.

The table lists this clonotype with many counts. The chain joins TRBV7-2 to TRBJ2-5; D uncertain. The V gene lost 5 bases and the J gene lost 5 bases, with 15 bases spanning the gap. The germline V gene encodes CDR1 SGHTA and CDR2 FQGNSA. CDR3 length: 14 amino acids. The CDR3 sequence is CASSTLGLAETQYF. CDR3 nucleotides: TGTGCCAGCAGCACCTTGGGGTTGGCGGAGACCCAGTACTTC.

In this sample, this clonotype turned up a few times. This rearrangement joins TRBV12-5 to TRBJ1-1; no reliable D call. Trimming cost V 7 bases and J 4 bases, with 25 bases left between them. CDR3 length: 17 residues. Germline V gene lookup returns CDR1 LGHNT and CDR2 FRNRAP. The chain's CDR3 is CASAASGQARLSTEAFF. For the CDR3, the DNA is TGTGCTAGTGCCGCTTCCGGGCAGGCGCGATTGAGCACTGAAGCTTTCTTT.

Ten or more counts support this clonotype. The chain recombines TRBV4-1 with TRBJ2-2; TRBD2 is a possible D gene (6 bases). Trimming stripped 3 bases from V and 5 bases from J, with 25 bases between. The germline V gene has CDR1 MGHRA and CDR2 YSYEKL. This CDR3 comprises 19 residues. CDR3 sequence: CASSHRGRGRGRGTGELFF. CDR3 DNA sequence: TGCGCCAGCAGCCACCGCGGGCGCGGGCGGGGAAGGGGTACCGGGGAGCTGTTTTTT.

Many counts were recorded for this clonotype. The gene calls are TRBV7-6 and TRBJ2-1; D ambiguous. This CDR3 has 13 amino acids. Germline-derived CDR1 and CDR2 are SGHVS and FNYEAQ. The V end was cut by 5 bases, the J end by 8 bases, with 13 bases between. CDR3 sequence (DNA): TGTGCCAGCAGCGGGCGAGACTTCGATGAGCAGTTCTTC. This gives the protein CASSGRDFDEQFF.

A few counts support this clonotype. The CDR3 DNA sequence: TGTGCCAGCAGTCCATCTGGGACCGGTACTAACTATGGCTACACCTTC. Translating it yields CASSPSGTGTNYGYTF. The chain is built from TRBV6-2 or TRBV6-3 and TRBJ1-2; TRBD1 might be the D (5 bases). Trimming shortened V by 5 bases and J by 0 bases, and 16 bases separated the two germline ends. This CDR3 has 16 amino acids. Looked up from germline, CDR1 is MNHEY and CDR2 is SVGEGT.

This clonotype was seen only a few times. The chain employs TRBV29-1 and TRBJ2-7, with TRBD1 matching 9 bases. The CDR3 consists of 14 residues. The trim removed 7 bases at V and 3 bases at J, leaving 10 bases unmatched. Germline CDR1 reads SQVTM; CDR2 reads ANQGSEA. DNA of the CDR3: TGCAGCGCCGGCGGGACAGGGAACAACTACGAGCAGTACTTC. This sequence encodes CSAGGTGNNYEQYF.

A few counts support this clonotype. This chain connects TRBV23-1 to TRBJ2-7; 8 bases are shared with TRBD1. TRBV23-1 has ORF status, its function being uncertain. CDR3 length: 15 amino acids. J gave up 0 bases and V 6 bases, and 7 bases lay outside the gene matches. The CDR3 nucleotides read TGCGCCAGCAGCACCGGGACAGGACCCTCCTACGAGCAGTACGTC. The encoded protein is CASSTGTGPSYEQYV.